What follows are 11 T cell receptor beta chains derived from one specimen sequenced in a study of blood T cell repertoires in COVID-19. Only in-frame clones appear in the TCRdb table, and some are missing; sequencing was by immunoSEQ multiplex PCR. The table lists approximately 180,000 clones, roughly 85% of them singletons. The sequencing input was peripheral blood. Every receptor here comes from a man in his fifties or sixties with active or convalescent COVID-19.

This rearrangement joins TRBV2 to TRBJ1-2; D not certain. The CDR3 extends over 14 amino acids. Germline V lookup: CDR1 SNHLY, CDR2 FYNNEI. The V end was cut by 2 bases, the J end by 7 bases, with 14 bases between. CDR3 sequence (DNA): TGTGCCAGCAGTGAAACACCCAATGGGAGTGGCTACACCTTC. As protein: CASSETPNGSGYTF.

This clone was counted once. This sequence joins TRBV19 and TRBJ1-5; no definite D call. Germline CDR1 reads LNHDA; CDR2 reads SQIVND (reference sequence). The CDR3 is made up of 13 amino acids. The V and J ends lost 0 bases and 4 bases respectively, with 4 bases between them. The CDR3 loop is CASSIDMNQPQHF. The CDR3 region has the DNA TGTGCCAGTAGTATAGATATGAATCAGCCCCAGCATTTT.

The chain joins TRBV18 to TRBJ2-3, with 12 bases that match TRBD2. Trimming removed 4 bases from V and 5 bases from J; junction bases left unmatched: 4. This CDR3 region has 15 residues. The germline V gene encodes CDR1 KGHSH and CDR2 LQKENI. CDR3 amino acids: CASSRTSGVRDTQYF. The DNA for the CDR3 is TGTGCCAGCTCACGGACTAGCGGGGTGAGAGATACGCAGTATTTT.

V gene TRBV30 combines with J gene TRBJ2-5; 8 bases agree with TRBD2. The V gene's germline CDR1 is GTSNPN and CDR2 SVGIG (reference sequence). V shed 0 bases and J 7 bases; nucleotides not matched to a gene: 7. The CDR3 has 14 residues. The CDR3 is CAWSVWEAGGTQYF. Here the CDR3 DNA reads TGTGCCTGGAGTGTATGGGAGGCGGGAGGGACCCAGTACTTC.

The CDR3 here is CASTSRGQGASEAFF. In nucleotides, the CDR3 is TGTGCCAGTACCTCGAGGGGGCAGGGGGCCTCTGAAGCTTTCTTT. The rearrangement uses TRBV28 and TRBJ1-1, with TRBD1 identical over 8 bases. V lost 9 bases to trimming and J lost 6 bases; unmatched junction nucleotides: 15. CDR3 size: 15 residues. CDR1 and CDR2 (germline): MDHEN, SYDVKM.

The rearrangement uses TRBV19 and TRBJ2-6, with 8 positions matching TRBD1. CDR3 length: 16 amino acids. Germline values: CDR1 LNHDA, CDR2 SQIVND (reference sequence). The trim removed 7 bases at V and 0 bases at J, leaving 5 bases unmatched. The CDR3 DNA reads TGTGCCAGTAAAAGACAGGGGAGCTCTGGGGCCAACGTCCTGACTTTC. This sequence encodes CASKRQGSSGANVLTF.

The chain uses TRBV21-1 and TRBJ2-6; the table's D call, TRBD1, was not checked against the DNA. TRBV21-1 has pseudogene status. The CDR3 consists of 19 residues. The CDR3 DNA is TGTGCCAGCAGCACCAGCCCCGGGACAGGTGTCTCTGGGGCCAACGTCCTGACTTTC. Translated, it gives CASSTSPGTGVSGANVLTF.

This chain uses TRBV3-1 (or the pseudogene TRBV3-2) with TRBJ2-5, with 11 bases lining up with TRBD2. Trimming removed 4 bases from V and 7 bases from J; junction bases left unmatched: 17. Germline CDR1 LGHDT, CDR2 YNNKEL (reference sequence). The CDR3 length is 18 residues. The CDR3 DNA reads TGTGCCAGCAGCCTCGGGGCTAGCGGGGGGACTAAACGAGGGACCCAGTACTTC. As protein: CASSLGASGGTKRGTQYF.

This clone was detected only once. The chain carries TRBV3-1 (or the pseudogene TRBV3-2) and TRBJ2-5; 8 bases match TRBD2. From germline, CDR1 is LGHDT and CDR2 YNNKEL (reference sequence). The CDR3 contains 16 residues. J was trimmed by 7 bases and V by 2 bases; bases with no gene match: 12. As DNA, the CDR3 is TGTGCCAGCAGCCAAACGGGCCTCCGGGGGGGCGGGACCCAGTACTTC. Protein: CASSQTGLRGGGTQYF.

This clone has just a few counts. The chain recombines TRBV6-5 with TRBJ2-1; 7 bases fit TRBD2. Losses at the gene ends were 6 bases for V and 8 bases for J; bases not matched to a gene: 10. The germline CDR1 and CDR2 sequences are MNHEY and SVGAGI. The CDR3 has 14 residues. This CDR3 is CASRTFRTSDEQFF. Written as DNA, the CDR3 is TGTGCCAGCAGGACCTTCCGGACTAGTGATGAGCAGTTCTTC.

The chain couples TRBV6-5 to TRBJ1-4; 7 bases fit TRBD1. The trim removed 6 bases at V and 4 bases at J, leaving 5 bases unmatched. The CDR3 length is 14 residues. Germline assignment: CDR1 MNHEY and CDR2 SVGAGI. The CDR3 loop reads CASRRQGGNEKLFF. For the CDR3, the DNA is TGTGCCAGCAGAAGACAGGGCGGTAATGAAAAACTGTTTTTT.